This is a list of T cell receptor beta chains from one sample in a study of blood T cells in healthy people across ages. TCRdb analysed the 5' RACE reads with MiXCR anew, one entry per CDR3 protein. The profile shows more than 1.4 million distinct CDR3 sequences, roughly 45% of them singletons. The specimen was blood. These receptor sequences come from a woman aged 18-30 years in good health. Both conserved end residues are part of each CDR3. A D gene is named only where the DNA matches it firmly. Where a row states a size, it is once, few, many or the class of an expanded clone; other rows omit it.

v_call	j_call	d_call	clone_size	cdr3_nt	cdr3_aa
TRBV29-1	TRBJ1-5	.	.	TGCAGCGTTGGGAGGGGGAATGGTCAGCCCCAGCATTTT	CSVGRGNGQPQHF
TRBV12-5	TRBJ2-1	TRBD1	few	TGTGCTAGTGGTGGACAGGGGGGCTCCTACAATGAGCAGTTCTTC	CASGGQGGSYNEQFF
TRBV4-1	TRBJ1-1	.	.	TGCGCCAGCAGCCAAGATACAGCAGACACTGAAGCTTTCTTT	CASSQDTADTEAFF
TRBV7-9	TRBJ1-2	TRBD1	.	TGTGCCAGCAGCTTAGGGACAGGGTCAGATGGCTACACCTTC	CASSLGTGSDGYTF
TRBV4-2	TRBJ1-6	TRBD1	.	TGTGCCAGCAGCCAAGATGGTGAGGGACAGTTGAATTCACCCCTCCACTTT	CASSQDGEGQLNSPLHF
TRBV14	TRBJ2-7	.	.	TGTGCCACCGCTCATAGGGGCTCAGCGGCGACCTACGAGCAGTACTTC	CATAHRGSAATYEQYF
TRBV20-1	TRBJ2-3	.	few	TGCAGTGCTAGTTGGAGCCTCACAGATACGCAGTATTTT	CSASWSLTDTQYF
TRBV7-2	TRBJ1-1	TRBD1	.	TGTGCCAGCAGCCCCCGGACAGGGGAAAGCGGCACTGAAGCTTTCTTT	CASSPRTGESGTEAFF
TRBV12-3/TRBV12-4	TRBJ1-2	.	.	TGTGCCAGCAGTTTAGCGCAGGGGTTATCCTATGGCTACACCTTC	CASSLAQGLSYGYTF
TRBV20-1	TRBJ2-7	.	.	TGCAGTGCTGGGGACGAGCAGTACTTC	CSAGDEQYF
TRBV21-1	TRBJ2-7	.	few	TGTGCCAGCAGCTACGCACAGGGGGCCCACGAGCAGTACTTC	CASSYAQGAHEQYF
TRBV7-9	TRBJ2-1	TRBD2	few	TGTGCCAGCAGCCACGGGAGGAATGAGCAGTTCTTC	CASSHGRNEQFF
TRBV29-1	TRBJ2-1	.	few	TGCAGCCCTGTGGGGGGTCTAAGCTCCTACAATGAGCAGTTCTTC	CSPVGGLSSYNEQFF
TRBV5-6	TRBJ2-5	TRBD2	few	TGTGCCAGCTGTCCCGCCGGATCCGCGGGACTAGCAGAGACCCAGTACTTC	CASCPAGSAGLAETQYF
TRBV20-1	TRBJ2-7	.	.	TGCAGTGCTAGGTCGGGCGACACATACTACGAGCGGTACTTC	CSARSGDTYYERYF
TRBV3-1	TRBJ2-1	TRBD1	.	TGTGCCAGCAGTCCAGGGGGCTGGCAGGAAAATGAGCAGTTCTTC	CASSPGGWQENEQFF
TRBV3-1	TRBJ1-2	.	.	TGTGCCAGCAGCCAAGGGAGAGGGGGGGGCGGCTACACCTTC	CASSQGRGGGGYTF
TRBV5-1	TRBJ2-1	.	few	TGCGCCAGCAGCTTGTACCCCGGTTCCTACAATGAGCAGTTCTTC	CASSLYPGSYNEQFF
TRBV20-1	TRBJ2-7	.	.	TGCAGTGCGGCGGCCATAAAGCTGGGGGACGAGCAGTACTTC	CSAAAIKLGDEQYF
TRBV11-2	TRBJ2-4	.	few	TGTGCCAGCAGCTTAGGGCTGATAACCGAAAACATTCAGTACTTC	CASSLGLITENIQYF
TRBV21-1	TRBJ2-7	.	.	TGTGCCAGCAGCAAAACCCCTAGCGGGATGGAGCAGTACTTC	CASSKTPSGMEQYF
TRBV6-1	TRBJ1-2	TRBD1	.	TGTGCCAGCAGTGAAACAGGGGTAGACGGCTACACCTTC	CASSETGVDGYTF
TRBV9	TRBJ2-3	.	.	TGTGCCAGCAGCATAGGAAGCACAGATACGCAGTATTTT	CASSIGSTDTQYF
TRBV9	TRBJ2-1	TRBD2	.	TGTGCCAGCAGCGTATTGAGCGGGAGTACGGATGAGCAGTTCTTC	CASSVLSGSTDEQFF
TRBV30	TRBJ2-7	.	.	TGTGCCTGGAGTGTTGGGGATGCCTACGAGCAGTACTTC	CAWSVGDAYEQYF
TRBV10-3	TRBJ1-1	TRBD1	few	TGTGCCATCAGCCCCCGACAGGGCTCAACGAACACTGAAGCTTTCTTT	CAISPRQGSTNTEAFF
TRBV5-1	TRBJ2-5	TRBD2	few	TGCGCCAGCAGCTTGGCGTTAGCGGGAGCACAAGAGACCCAGTACTTC	CASSLALAGAQETQYF
TRBV25-1	TRBJ2-1	.	.	TGTGCCAGCACCGGGACTGTCAATGAGCAGTTCTTC	CASTGTVNEQFF
TRBV4-1	TRBJ1-5	.	.	TGCGCCAGCAGCCAAGATGCGGGAGATCAGCCCCAGCATTTT	CASSQDAGDQPQHF
TRBV5-1	TRBJ1-5	.	.	TGCGCCAGCAGGGAGAATGGCAATCAGCCCCAGCATTTT	CASRENGNQPQHF